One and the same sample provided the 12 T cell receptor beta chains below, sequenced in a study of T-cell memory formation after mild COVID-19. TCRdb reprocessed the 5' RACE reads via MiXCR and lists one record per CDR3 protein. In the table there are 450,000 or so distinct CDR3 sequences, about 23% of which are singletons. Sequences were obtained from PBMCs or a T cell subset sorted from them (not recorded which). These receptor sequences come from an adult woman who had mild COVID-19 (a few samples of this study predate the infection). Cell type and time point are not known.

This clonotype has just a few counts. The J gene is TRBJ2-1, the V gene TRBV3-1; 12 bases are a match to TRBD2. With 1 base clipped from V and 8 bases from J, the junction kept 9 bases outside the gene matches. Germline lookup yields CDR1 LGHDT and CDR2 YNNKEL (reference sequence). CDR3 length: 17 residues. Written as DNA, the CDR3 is TGTGCCAGCAGCCAAGGACTAGCGGGAGAAGGGAGGGATGAGCAGTTCTTC. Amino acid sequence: CASSQGLAGEGRDEQFF.

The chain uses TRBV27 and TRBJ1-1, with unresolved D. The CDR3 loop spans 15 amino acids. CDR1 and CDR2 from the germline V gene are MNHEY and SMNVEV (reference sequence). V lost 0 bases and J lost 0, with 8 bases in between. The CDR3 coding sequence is TGTGCCAGCAGTTTATCGTTTTCAGTGAACACTGAAGCTTTCTTT. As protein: CASSLSFSVNTEAFF.

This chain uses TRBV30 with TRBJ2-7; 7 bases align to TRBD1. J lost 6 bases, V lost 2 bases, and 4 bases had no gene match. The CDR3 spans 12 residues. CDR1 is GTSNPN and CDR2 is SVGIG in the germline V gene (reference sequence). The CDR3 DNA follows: TGTGCCTGGAGTCCGAACAGGGGCGAGCAGTACTTC. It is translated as CAWSPNRGEQYF. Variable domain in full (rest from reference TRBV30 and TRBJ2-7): SQTIHQWPATLVQPVGSPLSLECTVEGTSNPNLYWYRQAAGRGLQLLFYSVGIGQISSEVPQNLSASRPQDRQFILSSKKLLLSDSGFYLCAWSPNRGEQYFGPGTRLTVT.

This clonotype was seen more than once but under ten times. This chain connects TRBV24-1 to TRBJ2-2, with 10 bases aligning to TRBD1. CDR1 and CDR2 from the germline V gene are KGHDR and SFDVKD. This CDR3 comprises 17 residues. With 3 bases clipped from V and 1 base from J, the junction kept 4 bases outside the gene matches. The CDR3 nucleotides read TGTGCCACCAGTGATCTCCGGGACAGGGGGAACACCGGGGAGCTGTTTTTT. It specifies CATSDLRDRGNTGELFF.

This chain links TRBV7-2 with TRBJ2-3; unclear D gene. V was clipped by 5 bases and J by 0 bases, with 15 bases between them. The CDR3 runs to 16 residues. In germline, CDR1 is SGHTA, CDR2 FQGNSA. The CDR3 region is CASSLGPYASTDTQYF. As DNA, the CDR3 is TGTGCCAGCAGCCTAGGACCCTACGCTAGCACAGATACGCAGTATTTT.

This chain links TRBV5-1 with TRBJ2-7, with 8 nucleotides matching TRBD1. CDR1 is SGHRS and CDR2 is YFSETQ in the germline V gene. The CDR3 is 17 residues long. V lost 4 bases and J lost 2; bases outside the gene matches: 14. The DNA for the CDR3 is TGCGCCAGCAGCCCTGGGGCCCGGACAGGGTTGGCCTACGAGCAGTACTTC. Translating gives CASSPGARTGLAYEQYF.

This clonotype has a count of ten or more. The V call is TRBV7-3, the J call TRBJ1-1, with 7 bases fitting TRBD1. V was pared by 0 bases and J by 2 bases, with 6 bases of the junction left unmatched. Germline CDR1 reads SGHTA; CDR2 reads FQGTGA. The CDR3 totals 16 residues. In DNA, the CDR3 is TGTGCCAGCAGCTTAACACCGACAGGGCGTAACACTGAAGCTTTCTTT. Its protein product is CASSLTPTGRNTEAFF. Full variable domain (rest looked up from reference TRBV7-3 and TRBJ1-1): GAGVSQTPSNKVTEKGKYVELRCDPISGHTALYWYRQSLGQGPEFLIYFQGTGAADDSGLPNDRFFAVRPEGSVSTLKIQRTERGDSAVYLCASSLTPTGRNTEAFFGQGTRLTVV.

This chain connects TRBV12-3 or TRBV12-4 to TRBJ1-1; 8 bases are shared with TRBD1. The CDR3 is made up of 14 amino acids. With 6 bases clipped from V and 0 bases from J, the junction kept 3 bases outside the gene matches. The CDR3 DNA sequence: TGTGCCAGCAGAAGGACAGGGTTGAACACTGAAGCTTTCTTT. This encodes CASRRTGLNTEAFF.

The CDR3 DNA follows: TGCGCCAGCAGTCAAGGGTTCGAAGGTTCTGGGGCCAACGTCCTGACTTTC. Translating it yields CASSQGFEGSGANVLTF. The gene calls are TRBV23-1 and TRBJ2-6; unclear D gene. TRBV23-1 is an ORF, with its function uncertain. The CDR3 has 17 residues. Trimming removed 2 bases from V and 1 base from J, with 12 bases in between.

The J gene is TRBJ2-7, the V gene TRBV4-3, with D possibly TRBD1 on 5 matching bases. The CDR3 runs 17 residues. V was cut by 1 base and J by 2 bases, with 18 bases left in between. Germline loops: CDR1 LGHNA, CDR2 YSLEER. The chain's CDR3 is CASSQATAEQAPYEQYF. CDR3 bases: TGCGCCAGCAGCCAAGCCACCGCGGAACAGGCCCCCTACGAGCAGTACTTC.

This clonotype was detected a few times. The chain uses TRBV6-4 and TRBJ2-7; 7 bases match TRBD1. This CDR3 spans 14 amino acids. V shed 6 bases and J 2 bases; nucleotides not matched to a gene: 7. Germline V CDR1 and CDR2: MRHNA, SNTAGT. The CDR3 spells CASRKGQDPYEQYF. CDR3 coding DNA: TGTGCCAGCAGGAAAGGACAGGATCCCTACGAGCAGTACTTC.

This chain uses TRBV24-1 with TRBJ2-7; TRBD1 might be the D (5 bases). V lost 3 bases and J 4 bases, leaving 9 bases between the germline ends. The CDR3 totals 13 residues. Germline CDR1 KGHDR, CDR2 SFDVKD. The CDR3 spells CATSDPPGYEQYF. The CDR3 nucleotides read TGTGCCACCAGTGATCCTCCAGGGTACGAGCAGTACTTC.